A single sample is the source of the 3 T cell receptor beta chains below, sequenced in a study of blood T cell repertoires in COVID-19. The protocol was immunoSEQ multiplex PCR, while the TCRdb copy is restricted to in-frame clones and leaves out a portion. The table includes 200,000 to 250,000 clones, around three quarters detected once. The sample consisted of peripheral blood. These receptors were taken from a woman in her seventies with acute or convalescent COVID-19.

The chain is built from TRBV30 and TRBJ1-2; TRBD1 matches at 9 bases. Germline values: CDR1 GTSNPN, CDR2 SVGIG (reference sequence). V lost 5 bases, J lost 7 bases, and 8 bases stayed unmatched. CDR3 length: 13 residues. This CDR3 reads CAWQTQGAAGYTF. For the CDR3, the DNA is TGTGCCTGGCAAACACAGGGGGCGGCTGGCTACACCTTC.

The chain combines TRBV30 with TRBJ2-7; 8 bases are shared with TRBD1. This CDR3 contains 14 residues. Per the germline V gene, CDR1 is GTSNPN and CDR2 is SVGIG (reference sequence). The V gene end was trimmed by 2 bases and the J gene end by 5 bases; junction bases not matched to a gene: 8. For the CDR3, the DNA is TGTGCCTGGAGTCGGTCAGGGGGCTACCACGAGCAGTACTTC. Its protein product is CAWSRSGGYHEQYF.

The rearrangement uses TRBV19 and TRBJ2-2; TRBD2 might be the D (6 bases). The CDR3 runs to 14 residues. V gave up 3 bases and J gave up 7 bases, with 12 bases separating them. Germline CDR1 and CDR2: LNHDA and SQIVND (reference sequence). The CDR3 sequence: CASSIRESLGELFF. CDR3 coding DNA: TGTGCCAGTAGTATTCGGGAGTCGCTCGGGGAGCTGTTTTTT.